This section outlines one T cell receptor (beta chain) sequence together with its context. No antigen is known for it. The germline gene is not matched at one end of the junction; a read error may be the cause. Unsorted bulk tissue, about 19-32 mg of it, served as the source for co-extraction of RNA and DNA. The patients presented with primary liver carcinoma, which was managed through surgical resection. The data stem from a study of tumor-infiltrating lymphocytes in primary liver carcinoma. In the study overall: There were roughly 3.5 to 8 million productive TCRbeta reads per sample, a yield similar across tissue types. Study conclusions and caveats: Blood's top-250-clone fraction was significantly lower than that of tumors (p = 0.039). Tumor-adjacent and tumor-blood pairs shared a smaller degree of overlap than tumor region pairs.

CDR1 is SQVTM and CDR2 is ANQGSEA in the germline V gene. The length of the CDR3 is 14 residues. With a constant-region primer, TCR beta cDNA was made from approximately 520 ng of total RNA. Three rounds of nested multiplex PCR with slightly modified ARM-PCR produced TCR beta libraries. TRBV1-TRBV30 forward primers paired with a C-beta reverse primer drove the first two PCR rounds, ten to eleven cycles each. TCRdb reprocessed the multiplex PCR reads with MiXCR, giving one entry per CDR3 protein. The sample lists 55,000 to 65,000 distinct CDR3 sequences; 70% to 85% were seen once. Sample: liver tumor tissue from sampling region 2. Stated subset: tumor region T2, inferior pole. The chain recombines TRBV29-1 with TRBJ1-2; perhaps TRBD1 as D (6 bases). This clonotype originated in a man aged 40-49 years with primary liver carcinoma and hepatitis B virus infection. CDR3 nucleotides: TGCAGCGCCAAGTTTGGACAGTCGATCTATGGCTACATCTTC. Protein product: CSAKFGQSIYGYIF.